Listed here are 30 T cell receptor beta chains from one sample, sequenced in a study of T cell responses to AZD1222 COVID-19 vaccine. Repertoires were generated with immunoSEQ multiplex PCR, while TCRdb's copy carries only in-frame clones and drops some. The table has about 120,000 clones, 93% seen once; the top ten hold around 5%. The sample in question was peripheral blood, obtained 28 days after the second AZD1222 dose. The source of these receptors is an adult who received the AZD1222 COVID-19 vaccine.

This clone was counted a few times. The chain has TRBV28 and TRBJ1-6; 9 bases agree with TRBD1. J gave up 10 bases and V 1 base, and 5 bases lay outside the gene matches. The CDR3 length is 15 residues. From germline, CDR1 is MDHEN and CDR2 SYDVKM. The CDR3 bases are TGTGCCAGCAGTTTATACAGGGGGCTCGGGTCACCCCTCCACTTT. Its translation is CASSLYRGLGSPLHF.

This sequence joins TRBV28 and TRBJ2-7; 8 bases fit TRBD1. V was clipped by 3 bases and J by 3 bases; unmatched bases: 7. Germline values: CDR1 MDHEN, CDR2 SYDVKM. CDR3 length: 15 amino acids. The CDR3 sequence: CASSFGQGAVYEQYF. CDR3 bases: TGTGCCAGCAGTTTTGGGCAGGGGGCGGTCTACGAGCAGTACTTC.

In its sample, this clone was seen once. The chain employs TRBV3-1 (or the pseudogene TRBV3-2) and TRBJ2-1; D might be TRBD1 (5 bases). Germline CDR1 and CDR2: LGHDT and YNNKEL (reference sequence). Trimming removed 4 bases at V and 9 bases at J, with 7 bases between. This CDR3 has 11 amino acids. CDR3 amino acids: CASSRGAEQFF. The CDR3 nucleotides are TGTGCCAGCAGCCGTGGGGCTGAGCAGTTCTTC.

V gene TRBV27 combines with J gene TRBJ1-2; a weak D match, TRBD1 (5 bases). Germline CDR1 and CDR2: MNHEY and SMNVEV (reference sequence). The V gene lost 6 bases and the J gene lost 0 bases, with 14 bases spanning the gap. The CDR3 covers 15 residues. The CDR3 is CASSRSGWANYGYTF. CDR3 coding DNA: TGTGCCAGCAGCCGGTCAGGGTGGGCTAACTATGGCTACACCTTC.

The chain couples TRBV2 to TRBJ2-7, with D possibly matching TRBD2 (5 bases). V was trimmed by 6 bases and J by 5 bases, leaving 11 bases between them. Germline V lookup: CDR1 SNHLY, CDR2 FYNNEI. The CDR3 contains 12 residues. CDR3 in amino acids: CASSILANEQYF. The CDR3 coding sequence is TGTGCCAGCAGCATTCTAGCCAACGAGCAGTACTTC.

This chain uses TRBV15 with TRBJ2-3, with no clear D. Germline CDR1 LNHNV, CDR2 YYDKDF (reference sequence). This CDR3 contains 13 residues. The V gene lost 1 base and the J gene lost 6 bases, with 8 bases spanning the gap. As DNA, the CDR3 is TGTGCCACCAGCAGAGTGGCCACCGATACGCAGTATTTT. Translated, it gives CATSRVATDTQYF. Combining the CDR3 with reference TRBV15 and TRBJ2-3 gives the whole variable domain DAMVIQNPRYQVTQFGKPVTLSCSQTLNHNVMYWYQQKSSQAPKLLFHYYDKDFNNEADTPDNFQSRRPNTSFCFLDIRSPGLGDTAMYLCATSRVATDTQYFGPGTRLTVL.

The chain has TRBV6-1 and TRBJ1-5, with D unclear. Germline V gene data show CDR1 as MNHNS and CDR2 as SASEGT. The V end lost 0 bases, the J end lost 9 bases, and 6 bases lay between the germline ends. The CDR3 sequence is 12 residues long. The CDR3 here is CASSEAPLPQHF. The CDR3 DNA reads TGTGCCAGCAGTGAAGCCCCCTTGCCCCAGCATTTT.

The J gene is TRBJ1-6, the V gene TRBV12-3 or TRBV12-4, with D possibly being TRBD1 (6 bases). This CDR3 comprises 13 residues. The V end was cut by 7 bases, the J end by 9 bases, with 13 bases between. Here the CDR3 DNA reads TGTGCCAGCACCCTAGGGGGGATTTCACCCCTCCACTTT. Its protein is CASTLGGISPLHF.

This chain uses TRBV6-5 with TRBJ2-1, with TRBD2 matching over 9 bases. J was trimmed by 8 bases and V by 5 bases; bases with no gene match: 10. The CDR3 is made up of 15 amino acids. Germline CDR1 MNHEY, CDR2 SVGAGI. The CDR3 sequence: CASSLAGTSFDEQFF. As DNA, the CDR3 is TGTGCCAGCAGTCTCGCCGGGACTAGCTTCGATGAGCAGTTCTTC.

The chain has TRBV29-1 and TRBJ1-2, with D possibly being TRBD1 (5 bases). Germline V gene sequence: CDR1 SQVTM, CDR2 ANQGSEA. This CDR3 region has 12 residues. Trimming took off 7 bases at V and 4 bases at J, with 13 bases between the two ends. The CDR3 spells CSALDQGYGYTF. In nucleotides, the CDR3 is TGCAGCGCTCTGGACCAGGGCTATGGCTACACCTTC.

This chain connects TRBV2 to TRBJ1-5, with D hard to call. V was trimmed by 1 base and J by 0 bases, leaving 10 bases between them. CDR1 SNHLY and CDR2 FYNNEI come from the germline V gene. The CDR3 has 16 amino acids. Written as DNA, the CDR3 is TGTGCCAGCAGTGAAGGGGGAGACTATAGCAATCAGCCCCAGCATTTT. Amino acid sequence: CASSEGGDYSNQPQHF.

The CDR3 DNA reads as TGTGCCAGCAGCCCCCTTGGGCAGATGAACACTGAAGCTTTCTTT. This gives the protein CASSPLGQMNTEAFF. The rearrangement links TRBV3-1 (or the pseudogene TRBV3-2) to TRBJ1-1; no definite D call. Trimming removed 4 bases at V and 0 bases at J, with 12 bases between. This CDR3 has 15 amino acids. From germline, CDR1 is LGHDT and CDR2 YNNKEL (reference sequence).

The J gene is TRBJ2-1, the V gene TRBV14, with 7 bases fitting TRBD2. The CDR3 has 13 amino acids. CDR1 and CDR2 (germline): SGHDN, FVKESK. J gave up 8 bases and V 8 bases, and 9 bases lay outside the gene matches. The CDR3 spells CASRRREFHEQFF. The DNA for the CDR3 is TGTGCCAGCCGTAGGCGGGAGTTCCATGAGCAGTTCTTC. Complete variable domain (other parts from reference TRBV14 and TRBJ2-1): EAGVTQFPSHSVIEKGQTVTLRCDPISGHDNLYWYRRVMGKEIKFLLHFVKESKQDESGMPNNRFLAERTGGTYSTLKVQPAELEDSGVYFCASRRREFHEQFFGPGTRLTVL.

The rearrangement uses TRBV2 and TRBJ2-7, with D perhaps given as TRBD1 or TRBD2 (5 bases each). The CDR3 has 15 residues. Germline V CDR1 and CDR2: SNHLY, FYNNEI. Between the trimmed V and J ends, which lost 6 bases and 4 bases, there was a span of 19 bases. In nucleotides, the CDR3 is TGTGCCAGCAGCCCCGGGGTGGGGGAAGGTTACGAGCAGTACTTC. Amino acid sequence: CASSPGVGEGYEQYF.

The chain uses TRBV5-1 and TRBJ1-6, with D maybe TRBD1 (5 bases). The CDR3 extends over 14 amino acids. Germline values: CDR1 SGHRS, CDR2 YFSETQ. The V end lost 5 bases, the J end lost 7 bases, and 13 bases lay between the germline ends. CDR3 nucleotide sequence: TGCGCCAGCAGGGATTACGGGGGGAATTCACCCCTCCACTTT. Its translation is CASRDYGGNSPLHF.

The genes are TRBV7-8 and TRBJ1-6; a possible D gene is TRBD1 (6 bases). This CDR3 spans 16 amino acids. V lost 5 bases, J lost 6 bases, and 17 bases lay in between. Germline values: CDR1 SGHVS, CDR2 FQNEAQ. CDR3 sequence: CASSTLQGTGNSPLHF. The CDR3 region has the DNA TGTGCCAGCAGCACGCTACAGGGTACGGGTAATTCACCCCTCCACTTT. Together with reference TRBV7-8 and TRBJ1-6, the CDR3 gives the full variable domain: GAGVSQSPRYKVAKRGQDVALRCDPISGHVSLFWYQQALGQGPEFLTYFQNEAQLDKSGLPSDRFFAERPEGSVSTLKIQRTQQEDSAVYLCASSTLQGTGNSPLHFGNGTRLTVT.

This rearrangement joins TRBV10-1 to TRBJ2-3; 8 nucleotides line up with TRBD2. The ends lost 5 bases at V and 0 bases at J; junction bases unmatched: 4. Per germline, CDR1 WNHNN and CDR2 SYGVQD (reference sequence). The CDR3 length is 15 residues. The CDR3 spells CASSTAGASTDTQYF. The CDR3 nucleotides are TGCGCCAGCAGTACAGCGGGGGCTAGCACAGATACGCAGTATTTT.

The V gene is TRBV2, the J gene TRBJ2-3, with 8 bases that match TRBD1. The V gene's germline CDR1 is SNHLY and CDR2 FYNNEI. V shed 11 bases and J 3 bases; nucleotides not matched to a gene: 7. The CDR3 runs to 13 residues. The CDR3 spells CAGDRGLTDTQYF. CDR3 DNA sequence: TGTGCCGGCGACAGGGGATTGACAGATACGCAGTATTTT.

The rearrangement links TRBV3-1 (or the pseudogene TRBV3-2) to TRBJ1-5, with 9 positions matching TRBD1. This CDR3 has 13 amino acids. CDR1 is LGHDT and CDR2 is YNNKEL in the germline V gene (reference sequence). V trimming: 8 bases; J trimming: 6 bases; junction bases outside the gene matches: 5. The CDR3 loop is CASGQGTGQPQHF. In DNA, the CDR3 is TGTGCCAGCGGACAGGGGACGGGTCAGCCCCAGCATTTT.

The rearrangement links TRBV3-1 (or the pseudogene TRBV3-2) to TRBJ1-1; a weak D match, TRBD1 (5 bases). The CDR3 consists of 18 residues. V lost 4 bases and J 3 bases, leaving 24 bases between the germline ends. Germline CDR1 and CDR2: LGHDT and YNNKEL (reference sequence). CDR3 DNA: TGTGCCAGCAGCCGGATTGCCCGGGACGCCTACCGGGACACTGAAGCTTTCTTT. Amino acids: CASSRIARDAYRDTEAFF.

V and J are TRBV6-5 and TRBJ2-1; 9 bases fit TRBD1. Germline trimming cut 7 bases from V and 8 bases from J; bases unmatched to any gene: 9. CDR1 and CDR2 (germline): MNHEY, SVGAGI. The length of the CDR3 is 14 residues. The CDR3 spells CASMIQGAWYEQFF. CDR3 DNA: TGTGCCAGCATGATACAGGGGGCGTGGTATGAGCAGTTCTTC.

This chain links TRBV4-3 with TRBJ2-7; D possibly uses TRBD1 or TRBD2 (5 bases each). Trimming stripped 5 bases from V and 1 base from J, with 15 bases between. CDR1 LGHNA and CDR2 YSLEER come from the germline V gene. The CDR3 covers 15 residues. This chain's CDR3 is CASSYSGGSSYEQYF. CDR3 sequence (DNA): TGCGCCAGCAGCTACTCTGGGGGTTCTTCCTACGAGCAGTACTTC.

DNA for the CDR3: TGCGCCAGCAGCCCGGGGCTTGGGACTGAAGCTTTCTTT. Residues: CASSPGLGTEAFF. J is TRBJ1-1 and V is TRBV5-1, with a possible D match to TRBD1 (5 bases). The V gene lost 4 bases and the J gene lost 5 bases, with 12 bases spanning the gap. Germline CDR1 reads SGHRS; CDR2 reads YFSETQ. CDR3 length equals 13 residues.

The J gene is TRBJ2-1, the V gene TRBV18; a possible D gene is TRBD1 (5 bases). The germline V gene has CDR1 KGHSH and CDR2 LQKENI. This CDR3 has 15 residues. V was trimmed by 1 base and J by 0 bases, leaving 7 bases between them. The CDR3: CASSPQQDSYNEQFF. CDR3 sequence (DNA): TGTGCCAGCTCACCACAACAGGACTCCTACAATGAGCAGTTCTTC.

The CDR3 coding sequence is TGTGCCAGCAGTTTCAGACCAGACTCCTACGAGCAGTACTTC. Amino acid sequence: CASSFRPDSYEQYF. The genes are TRBV6-2 or TRBV6-3 and TRBJ2-7; D unclear. The CDR3 has 14 amino acids. V lost 4 bases, J lost 0 bases, and 10 bases lay in between. The germline V gene encodes CDR1 MNHEY and CDR2 SVGEGT.

This clone has only one observation. This rearrangement joins TRBV5-1 to TRBJ1-6, with D unclear. Trimming removed 3 bases at V and 7 bases at J, with 11 bases between. The CDR3 sequence is 14 residues long. Germline CDR1 is SGHRS and CDR2 is YFSETQ. CDR3 DNA: TGCGCCAGCAGCTCCGGGTTCGGCAATTCACCCCTCCACTTT. Its translation: CASSSGFGNSPLHF. Together with reference TRBV5-1 and TRBJ1-6, the CDR3 gives the full variable domain: KAGVTQTPRYLIKTRGQQVTLSCSPISGHRSVSWYQQTPGQGLQFLFEYFSETQRNKGNFPGRFSGRQFSNSRSEMNVSTLELGDSALYLCASSSGFGNSPLHFGNGTRLTVT.

Of note for this clone: Because the CDR3's place on the DNA is in doubt, the DNA is left out and the CDR3 is given as listed by TCRdb. The gene calls are TRBV12-1 and TRBJ1-5; the D segment call TRBD1 is taken from the table without a DNA check. TRBV12-1 is a recognized pseudogene. The CDR3 is made up of 17 amino acids, end residues included. The CDR3 loop is CASSFGQGIHGNQPQHF.

In DNA form, the CDR3 reads TGTGCCAGCAGTATTCTCCGATCAAACTATGGCTACACCTTC. Protein product: CASSILRSNYGYTF. V gene TRBV7-2 combines with J gene TRBJ1-2; the D is unclear. The CDR3 has 14 residues. From germline, CDR1 is SGHTA and CDR2 FQGNSA. Trimming shortened V by 6 bases and J by 2 bases, and 13 bases separated the two germline ends.

This chain joins TRBV12-5 and TRBJ1-1; unclear D gene. CDR1 and CDR2 (germline): LGHNT, FRNRAP. The CDR3 loop spans 12 amino acids. Trimming pared 6 bases from V and 2 bases from J, leaving 7 bases between. In DNA, the CDR3 is TGTGCTAGTGGATCTATTAACACTGAAGCTTTCTTT. Amino acids: CASGSINTEAFF.

This clone was counted only a few times. V usage is TRBV6-6 and J usage is TRBJ1-6; D call uncertain. The CDR3 extends over 14 amino acids. Per the germline V gene, CDR1 is MNHNY and CDR2 is SVGAGI (reference sequence). V lost 6 bases to trimming and J lost 14 bases, with 20 bases between them. The CDR3 region is CASRAVLDVPALHF. The CDR3 DNA sequence: TGTGCCAGCAGGGCCGTCTTGGACGTTCCTGCCCTCCACTTT.